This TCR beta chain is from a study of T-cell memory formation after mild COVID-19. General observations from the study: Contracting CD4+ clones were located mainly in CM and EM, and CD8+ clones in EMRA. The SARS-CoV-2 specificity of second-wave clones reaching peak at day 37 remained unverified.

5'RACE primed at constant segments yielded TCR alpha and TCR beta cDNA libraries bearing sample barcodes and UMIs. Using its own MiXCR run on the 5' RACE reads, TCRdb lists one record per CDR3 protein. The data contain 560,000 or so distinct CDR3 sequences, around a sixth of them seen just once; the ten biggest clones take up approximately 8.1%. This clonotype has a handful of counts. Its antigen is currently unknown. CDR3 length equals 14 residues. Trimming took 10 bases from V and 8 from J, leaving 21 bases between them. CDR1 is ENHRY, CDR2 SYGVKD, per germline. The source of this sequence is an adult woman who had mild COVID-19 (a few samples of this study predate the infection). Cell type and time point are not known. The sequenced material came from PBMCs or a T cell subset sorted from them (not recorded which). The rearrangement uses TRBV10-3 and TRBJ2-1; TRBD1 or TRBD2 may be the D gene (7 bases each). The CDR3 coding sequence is TGTGCCACCGCGGCAGCAGGGGGGGAGGATGAGCAGTTCTTC. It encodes CATAAAGGEDEQFF.